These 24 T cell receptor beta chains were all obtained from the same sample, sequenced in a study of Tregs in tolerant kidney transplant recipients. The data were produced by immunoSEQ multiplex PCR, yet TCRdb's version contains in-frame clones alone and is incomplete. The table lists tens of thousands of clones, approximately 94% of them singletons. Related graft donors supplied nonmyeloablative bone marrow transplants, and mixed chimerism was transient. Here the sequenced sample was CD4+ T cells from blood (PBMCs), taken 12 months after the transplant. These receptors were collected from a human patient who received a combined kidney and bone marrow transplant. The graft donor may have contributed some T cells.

CDR3 sequence reads: CASSFAQGTGYTF. CDR3 coding DNA: TGTGCCAGCAGTTTCGCACAGGGGACGGGCTACACCTTC. The V gene is TRBV6-6, the J gene TRBJ1-2, with 7 bases that match TRBD1. With 4 bases clipped from V and 8 bases from J, the junction kept 7 bases outside the gene matches. The CDR3 contains 13 residues. Germline loops: CDR1 MNHNY, CDR2 SVGAGI (reference sequence).

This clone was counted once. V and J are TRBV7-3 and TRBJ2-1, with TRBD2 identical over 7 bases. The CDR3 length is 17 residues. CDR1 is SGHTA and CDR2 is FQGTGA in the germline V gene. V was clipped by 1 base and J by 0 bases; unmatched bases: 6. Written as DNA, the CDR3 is TGTGCCAGCAGCTTAATCAGGGAGGGAGGCTCCTACAATGAGCAGTTCTTC. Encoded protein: CASSLIREGGSYNEQFF.

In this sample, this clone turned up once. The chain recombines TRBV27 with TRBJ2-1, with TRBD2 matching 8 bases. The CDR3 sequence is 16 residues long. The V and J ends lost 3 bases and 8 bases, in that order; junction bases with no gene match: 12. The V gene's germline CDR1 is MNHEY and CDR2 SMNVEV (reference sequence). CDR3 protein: CASSFESGRKGDEQFF. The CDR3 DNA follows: TGTGCCAGCAGTTTTGAGAGCGGGAGAAAGGGAGATGAGCAGTTCTTC.

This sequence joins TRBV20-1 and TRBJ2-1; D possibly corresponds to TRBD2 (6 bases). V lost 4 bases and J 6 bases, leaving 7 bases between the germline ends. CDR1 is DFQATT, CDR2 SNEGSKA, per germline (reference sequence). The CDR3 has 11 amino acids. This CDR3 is CSATGSNEQFF. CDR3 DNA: TGCAGTGCTACCGGGAGCAATGAGCAGTTCTTC.

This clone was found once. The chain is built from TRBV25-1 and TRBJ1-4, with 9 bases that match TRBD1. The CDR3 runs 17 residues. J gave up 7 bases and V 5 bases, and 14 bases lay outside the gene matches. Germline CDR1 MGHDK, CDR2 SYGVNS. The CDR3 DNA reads TGTGCCAGCAGTTGGTGGACAGGGGTCGGGGTAGGTGAAAAACTGTTTTTT. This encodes CASSWWTGVGVGEKLFF.

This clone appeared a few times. This CDR3 is CASSFRGTETQYF. The CDR3 DNA follows: TGTGCCAGCAGCTTTCGGGGGACGGAGACCCAGTACTTC. V gene TRBV11-2 combines with J gene TRBJ2-5; weak D call: TRBD2 (6 bases). There are 13 residues in the CDR3. The germline V gene encodes CDR1 SGHAT and CDR2 FQNNGV. V lost 3 bases and J 5 bases, leaving 10 bases between the germline ends.

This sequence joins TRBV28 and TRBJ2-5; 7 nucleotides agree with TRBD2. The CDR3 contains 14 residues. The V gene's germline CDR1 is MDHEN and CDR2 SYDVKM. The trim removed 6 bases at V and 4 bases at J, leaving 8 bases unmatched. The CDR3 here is CASSPGGRVETQYF. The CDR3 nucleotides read TGTGCCAGCAGCCCAGGCGGGAGAGTAGAGACCCAGTACTTC.

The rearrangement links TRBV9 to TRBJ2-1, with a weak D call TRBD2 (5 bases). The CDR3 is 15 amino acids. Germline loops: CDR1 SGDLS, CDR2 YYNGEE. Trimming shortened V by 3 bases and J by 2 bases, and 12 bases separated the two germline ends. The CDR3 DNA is TGTGCCAGCAGCGCCGGGAACCCAGCCTACAATGAGCAGTTCTTC. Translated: CASSAGNPAYNEQFF.

DNA of the CDR3: TGTGCCAGCAGTTTGCGACAGGGTAACTATGGCTACACCTTC. It encodes CASSLRQGNYGYTF. The chain links TRBV28 to TRBJ1-2, with 7 bases aligning to TRBD1. Germline V gene data show CDR1 as MDHEN and CDR2 as SYDVKM. This CDR3 comprises 14 residues. J gave up 1 base and V 3 bases, and 2 bases lay outside the gene matches.

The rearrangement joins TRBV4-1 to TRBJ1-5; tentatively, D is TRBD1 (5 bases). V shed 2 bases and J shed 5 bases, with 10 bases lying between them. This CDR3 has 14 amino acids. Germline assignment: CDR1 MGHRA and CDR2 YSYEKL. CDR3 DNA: TGCGCCAGCAGCCAACAGGGTCTGGATCAGCCCCAGCATTTT. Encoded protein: CASSQQGLDQPQHF.

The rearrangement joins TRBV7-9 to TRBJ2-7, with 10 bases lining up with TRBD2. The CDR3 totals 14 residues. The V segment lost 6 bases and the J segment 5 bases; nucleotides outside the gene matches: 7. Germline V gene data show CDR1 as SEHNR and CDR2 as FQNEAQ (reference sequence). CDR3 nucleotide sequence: TGTGCCAGCAGATCCGGACTAGCGGTAGACGAGCAGTACTTC. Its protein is CASRSGLAVDEQYF.

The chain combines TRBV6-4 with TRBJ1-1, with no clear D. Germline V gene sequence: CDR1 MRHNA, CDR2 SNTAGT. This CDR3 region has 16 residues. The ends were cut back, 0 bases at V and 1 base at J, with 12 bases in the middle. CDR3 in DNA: TGTGCCAGCAGTGACTCTTGTATCGTCCCGAACACTGAAGCTTTCTTT. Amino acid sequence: CASSDSCIVPNTEAFF.

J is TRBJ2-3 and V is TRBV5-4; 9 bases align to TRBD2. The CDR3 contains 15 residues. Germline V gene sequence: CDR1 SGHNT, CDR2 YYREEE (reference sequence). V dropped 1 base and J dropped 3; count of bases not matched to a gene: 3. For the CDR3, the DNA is TGTGCCAGCAGCTTGCTAGCGGGGAGGACAGATACGCAGTATTTT. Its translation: CASSLLAGRTDTQYF.

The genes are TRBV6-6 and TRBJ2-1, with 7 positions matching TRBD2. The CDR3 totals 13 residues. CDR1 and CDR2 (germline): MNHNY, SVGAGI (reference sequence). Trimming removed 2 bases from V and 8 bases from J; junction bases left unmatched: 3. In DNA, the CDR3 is TGTGCCAGCAGTTACAGGGGAGGGTATGAGCAGTTCTTC. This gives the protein CASSYRGGYEQFF.

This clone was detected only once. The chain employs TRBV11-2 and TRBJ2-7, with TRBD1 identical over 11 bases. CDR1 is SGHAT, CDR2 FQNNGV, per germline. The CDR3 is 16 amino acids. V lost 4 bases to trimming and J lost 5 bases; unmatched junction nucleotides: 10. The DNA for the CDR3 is TGTGCCAGCAGCTACAGACCTCCGGGACAGGGGGACGAGCAGTACTTC. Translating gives CASSYRPPGQGDEQYF.

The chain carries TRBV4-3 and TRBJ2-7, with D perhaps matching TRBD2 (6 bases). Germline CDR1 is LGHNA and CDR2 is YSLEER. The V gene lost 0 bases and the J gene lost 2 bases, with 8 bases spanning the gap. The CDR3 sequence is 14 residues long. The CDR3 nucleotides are TGCGCCAGCAGCCAAGAGGGGGGAGCCTACGAGCAGTACTTC. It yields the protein CASSQEGGAYEQYF.

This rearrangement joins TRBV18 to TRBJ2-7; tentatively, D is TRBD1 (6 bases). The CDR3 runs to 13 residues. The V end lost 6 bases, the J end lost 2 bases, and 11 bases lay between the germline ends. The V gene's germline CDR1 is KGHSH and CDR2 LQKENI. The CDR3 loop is CASSLGQPYEQYF. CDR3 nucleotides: TGTGCCAGCTCCCTCGGACAGCCCTACGAGCAGTACTTC. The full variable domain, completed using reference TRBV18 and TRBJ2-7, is NAGVMQNPRHLVRRRGQEARLRCSPMKGHSHVYWYRQLPEEGLKFMVYLQKENIIDESGMPKERFSAEFPKEGPSILRIQQVVRGDSAAYFCASSLGQPYEQYFGPGTRLTVT.

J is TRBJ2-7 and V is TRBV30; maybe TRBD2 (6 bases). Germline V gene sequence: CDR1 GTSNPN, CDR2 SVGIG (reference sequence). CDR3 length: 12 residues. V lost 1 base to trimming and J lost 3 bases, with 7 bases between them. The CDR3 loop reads CAWSETSYEQYF. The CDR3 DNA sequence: TGTGCCTGGAGTGAGACTAGCTACGAGCAGTACTTC.

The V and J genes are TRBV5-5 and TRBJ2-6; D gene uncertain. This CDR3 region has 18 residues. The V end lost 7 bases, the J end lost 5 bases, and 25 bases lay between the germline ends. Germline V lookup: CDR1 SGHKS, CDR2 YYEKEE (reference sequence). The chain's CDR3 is CASHRCVSHKSRANVLTF. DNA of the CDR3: TGTGCCAGCCACAGATGTGTCTCGCACAAAAGTCGGGCCAACGTCCTGACTTTC.

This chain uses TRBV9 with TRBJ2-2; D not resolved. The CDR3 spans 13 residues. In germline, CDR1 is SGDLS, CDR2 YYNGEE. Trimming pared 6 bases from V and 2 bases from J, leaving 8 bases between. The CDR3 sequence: CASNPSNTGELFF. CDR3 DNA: TGTGCCAGCAACCCGAGCAACACCGGGGAGCTGTTTTTT.

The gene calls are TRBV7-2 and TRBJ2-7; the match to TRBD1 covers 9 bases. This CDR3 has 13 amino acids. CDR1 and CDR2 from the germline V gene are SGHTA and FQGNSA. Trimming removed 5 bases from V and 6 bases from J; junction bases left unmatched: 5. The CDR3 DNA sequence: TGTGCCAGCAGCAAAAGACAGGGGGTCGAGCAGTACTTC. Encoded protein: CASSKRQGVEQYF. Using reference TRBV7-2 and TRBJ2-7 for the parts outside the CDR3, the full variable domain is GAGVSQSPSNKVTEKGKDVELRCDPISGHTALYWYRQSLGQGLEFLIYFQGNSAPDKSGLPSDRFSAERTGGSVSTLTIQRTQQEDSAVYLCASSKRQGVEQYFGPGTRLTVT.

The CDR3 sequence: CASSLFGLAGGGAKNIQYF. In DNA form, the CDR3 reads TGTGCCAGCAGCTTATTTGGCCTAGCGGGGGGCGGGGCCAAAAACATTCAGTACTTC. This sequence joins TRBV7-2 and TRBJ2-4; 11 positions agree with TRBD2. After removal of 2 bases from V and 1 base from J, the junction contained 10 bases not matched to a gene. Germline V lookup: CDR1 SGHTA, CDR2 FQGNSA. The CDR3 length is 19 residues.

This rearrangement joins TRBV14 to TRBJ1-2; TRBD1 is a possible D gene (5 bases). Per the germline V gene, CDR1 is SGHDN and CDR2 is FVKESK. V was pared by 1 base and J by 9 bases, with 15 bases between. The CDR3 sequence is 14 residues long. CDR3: CASSQVAGVSSYTF. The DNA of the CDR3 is TGTGCCAGCAGCCAAGTGGCGGGGGTTTCGAGCTACACCTTC.

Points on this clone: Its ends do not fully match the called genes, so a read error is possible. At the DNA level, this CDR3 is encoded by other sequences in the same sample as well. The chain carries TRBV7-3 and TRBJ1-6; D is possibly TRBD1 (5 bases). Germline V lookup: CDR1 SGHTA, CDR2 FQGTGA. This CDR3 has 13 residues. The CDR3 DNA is TGTGCCAGCAGCCCCCGCAGGGATTCCCCCCTCCACTTT. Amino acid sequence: CASSPRRDSPLHF.